The 28 T cell receptor beta chains in this list originate from one sample, sequenced in a study of T cells in Graves' hyperthyroidism and ophthalmopathy (dated by TCRdb to between 2018 and 2020). Libraries were built with multiplex PCR. Sequencing took place on an Illumina HiSeq 2000. Amplification of TCR beta CDR3 regions was carried out from RNA transcripts. The first round of RT-PCR for the TCR CDR3 was performed with the HTBI primer set and the Qiagen OneStep RT-PCR kit. TCRdb passed the public sequencing reads through fastp at Q25 and MiXCR, retaining productive beta sequences. Rows merge per CDR3 protein into single entries with the most common DNA and genes. This sample holds 500,000 or so distinct CDR3 sequences; roughly 15% were observed only once. The ten most abundant clones make up roughly 18% of the sample. Sequenced sample: blood. The receptors were sampled from a woman younger than 30 with Graves' ophthalmopathy.

There are many counts of this clonotype. This rearrangement joins TRBV7-2 to TRBJ2-7; D perhaps matches TRBD2 (6 bases). CDR3 length: 14 residues. V lost 5 bases, J lost 2 bases, and 13 bases lay in between. CDR1 and CDR2 (germline): SGHTA, FQGNSA. Written as DNA, the CDR3 is TGTGCCAGCAGCCCTCAGGAGGGAACCTACGAGCAGTACTTC. Its translation is CASSPQEGTYEQYF.

This clonotype was picked up many times. The CDR3 reads CASSPRGGADTQYF. In DNA form, the CDR3 reads TGCGCCAGCAGCCCCCGGGGGGGAGCAGATACGCAGTATTTT. The chain employs TRBV5-1 and TRBJ2-3, with 8 bases matching TRBD2. This CDR3 has 14 residues. Germline V gene data show CDR1 as SGHRS and CDR2 as YFSETQ. J lost 4 bases, V lost 4 bases, and 5 bases had no gene match.

The sample holds many counts of this clonotype. The rearrangement uses TRBV12-3 or TRBV12-4 and TRBJ1-4; D uncertain. The CDR3 covers 14 residues. The ends were cut back, 2 bases at V and 0 bases at J, with 4 bases in the middle. CDR3 amino acids: CASSLRATNEKLFF. The CDR3 DNA reads as TGTGCCAGCAGTTTAAGGGCAACTAATGAAAAACTGTTTTTT.

V is TRBV4-2 and J is TRBJ1-2; D gene unclear. The V end was cut by 3 bases, the J end by 6 bases, with 8 bases between. The CDR3 loop spans 12 amino acids. Germline CDR1 and CDR2: LGHNA and YNFKEQ. DNA for the CDR3: TGTGCCAGCAGCCACATCAGGAATGGCTACACCTTC. Encoded protein: CASSHIRNGYTF.

In this sample, this clonotype turned up many times. The chain joins TRBV9 to TRBJ2-1, with 8 bases aligning to TRBD2. Germline V gene sequence: CDR1 SGDLS, CDR2 YYNGEE. The CDR3 length is 15 residues. Trimming took 3 bases from V and 3 from J; bases not matched to a gene: 5. CDR3 nucleotides: TGTGCCAGCAGCGAAGCGGGAGTACACTACAATGAGCAGTTCTTC. The encoded protein is CASSEAGVHYNEQFF.

The gene calls are TRBV18 and TRBJ1-6; 7 bases match TRBD1. V trimming: 3 bases; J trimming: 7 bases; junction bases outside the gene matches: 9. CDR3 length equals 16 residues. Germline CDR1 KGHSH, CDR2 LQKENI. The CDR3 DNA reads as TGTGCCAGCTCACCGGCCGACAGGGTGCGGAATTCACCCCTCCACTTT. The encoded protein is CASSPADRVRNSPLHF. The full variable domain, its missing parts supplied by reference TRBV18 and TRBJ1-6, is NAGVMQNPRHLVRRRGQEARLRCSPMKGHSHVYWYRQLPEEGLKFMVYLQKENIIDESGMPKERFSAEFPKEGPSILRIQQVVRGDSAAYFCASSPADRVRNSPLHFGNGTRLTVT.

The V and J genes are TRBV28 and TRBJ2-1; 7 bases are shared with TRBD2. J gave up 7 bases and V 4 bases, and 13 bases lay outside the gene matches. The CDR3 loop spans 16 amino acids. Germline V gene data show CDR1 as MDHEN and CDR2 as SYDVKM. In DNA form, the CDR3 reads TGTGCCAGCAGTTCACCCGGTTCTAGCGGCTTAAATGAGCAGTTCTTC. Protein sequence: CASSSPGSSGLNEQFF. Full variable domain (remainder filled in from reference TRBV28 and TRBJ2-1): DVKVTQSSRYLVKRTGEKVFLECVQDMDHENMFWYRQDPGLGLRLIYFSYDVKMKEKGDIPEGYSVSREKKERFSLILESASTNQTSMYLCASSSPGSSGLNEQFFGPGTRLTVL.

The table lists this clonotype with many counts. The gene calls are TRBV27 and TRBJ2-5; a possible D gene is TRBD2 (5 bases). There are 16 residues in the CDR3. The germline CDR1 and CDR2 sequences are MNHEY and SMNVEV (reference sequence). V lost 0 bases to trimming and J lost 4 bases, with 15 bases between them. In DNA, the CDR3 is TGTGCCAGCAGTTTATCCTCTGGGGATGGAGGAGAGACCCAGTACTTC. Translated, it gives CASSLSSGDGGETQYF.

This clonotype was seen at least ten times. The gene calls are TRBV27 and TRBJ1-1; possibly TRBD1 for D (6 bases). CDR3 length: 15 residues. Germline assignment: CDR1 MNHEY and CDR2 SMNVEV (reference sequence). The V gene lost 0 bases and the J gene lost 1 base, with 9 bases spanning the gap. The CDR3 protein is CASSLSGHGNTEAFF. CDR3 bases: TGTGCCAGCAGTTTATCGGGACACGGGAACACTGAAGCTTTCTTT.

This clonotype was observed a handful of times. The rearrangement uses TRBV4-1 and TRBJ2-7; 10 bases map to TRBD1. The CDR3 contains 16 residues. Germline V lookup: CDR1 MGHRA, CDR2 YSYEKL. Trimming took 0 bases from V and 6 from J; bases not matched to a gene: 8. The chain's CDR3 is CASSQDPGTGDGEQYF. The CDR3 DNA is TGCGCCAGCAGCCAAGACCCCGGGACAGGGGACGGCGAGCAGTACTTC.

This clonotype was counted many times. The chain combines TRBV6-6 with TRBJ2-7; 7 nucleotides align to TRBD1. In germline, CDR1 is MNHNY, CDR2 SVGAGI (reference sequence). CDR3 size: 16 residues. Trimming removed 2 bases from V and 3 bases from J; junction bases left unmatched: 10. The CDR3 region has the DNA TGTGCCAGCAGTTACGCCGTGGGGACAGTAGACTACGAGCAGTACTTC. Translating it yields CASSYAVGTVDYEQYF.

The sample holds a few counts of this clonotype. The V call is TRBV19, the J call TRBJ2-7; TRBD1 or TRBD2 may be the D gene (5 bases each). Trimming shortened V by 0 bases and J by 2 bases, and 14 bases separated the two germline ends. The CDR3 spans 16 residues. Germline CDR1 reads LNHDA; CDR2 reads SQIVND (reference sequence). CDR3 bases: TGTGCCAGTAGTATAGATCCGGGGACCGTGACCTACGAGCAGTACTTC. Protein: CASSIDPGTVTYEQYF. The full variable domain, in which reference TRBV19 and TRBJ2-7 provide the parts outside the CDR3, is DGGITQSPKYLFRKEGQNVTLSCEQNLNHDAMYWYRQDPGQGLRLIYYSQIVNDFQKGDIAEGYSVSREKKESFPLTVTSAQKNPTAFYLCASSIDPGTVTYEQYFGPGTRLTVT.

This clonotype was detected ten times or more. The chain links TRBV7-8 to TRBJ1-1; 9 bases align to TRBD1. CDR1 SGHVS and CDR2 FQNEAQ come from the germline V gene. The CDR3 contains 17 residues. Trimming at V came to 4 bases and at J to 1 base, leaving 10 bases not matched to a gene. DNA for the CDR3: TGTGCCAGCAGCTGGGGATCCGGGACAGGGCAGAACACTGAAGCTTTCTTT. It translates to CASSWGSGTGQNTEAFF.

This clonotype has ten or more counts. The chain joins TRBV7-9 to TRBJ2-7, with a possible D match to TRBD2 (7 bases). The CDR3 is 13 amino acids. Germline values: CDR1 SEHNR, CDR2 FQNEAQ (reference sequence). The V end was cut by 6 bases, the J end by 4 bases, with 13 bases between. The CDR3 region has the DNA TGTGCCAGCAGTTCGAGGGGGGGATACGAGCAGTACTTC. Translating it yields CASSSRGGYEQYF. The full variable domain, completed using reference TRBV7-9 and TRBJ2-7, is DTGVSQNPRHKITKRGQNVTFRCDPISEHNRLYWYRQTLGQGPEFLTYFQNEAQLEKSRLLSDRFSAERPKGSFSTLEIQRTEQGDSAMYLCASSSRGGYEQYFGPGTRLTVT.

The sample holds a few counts of this clonotype. This chain uses TRBV7-6 with TRBJ2-6, with 13 bases identical to TRBD2. The CDR3 covers 19 residues. The junction had 7 bases not matched to a gene; V was cut back by 5 bases and J by 0 bases. Germline V gives CDR1 SGHVS, CDR2 FNYEAQ. DNA of the CDR3: TGTGCCAGCAGCACGGGACTAGCGGGGTTAAGCTCTGGGGCCAACGTCCTGACTTTC. This codes for CASSTGLAGLSSGANVLTF. Together with reference TRBV7-6 and TRBJ2-6, the CDR3 gives the full variable domain: GAGVSQSPRYKVTKRGQDVALRCDPISGHVSLYWYRQALGQGPEFLTYFNYEAQQDKSGLPNDRFSAERPEGSISTLTIQRTEQRDSAMYRCASSTGLAGLSSGANVLTFGAGSRLTVL.

This clonotype was seen many times. The rearrangement links TRBV4-1 to TRBJ1-1, with a tentative D call TRBD1 (6 bases). The germline CDR1 and CDR2 sequences are MGHRA and YSYEKL. V shed 3 bases and J shed 2 bases, with 13 bases lying between them. The length of the CDR3 is 15 residues. The chain's CDR3 is CASSHETGLNTEAFF. Written as DNA, the CDR3 is TGCGCCAGCAGCCACGAGACAGGACTTAACACTGAAGCTTTCTTT.

This clonotype has at least ten counts. V and J are TRBV7-2 and TRBJ1-2, with D uncertain. The CDR3 runs 15 residues. Germline assignment: CDR1 SGHTA and CDR2 FQGNSA. Trimming stripped 1 base from V and 4 bases from J, with 13 bases between. The CDR3 coding sequence is TGTGCCAGCAGCTTAGGAGTCGGCGGGCTCTATGGCTACACCTTC. Translation gives CASSLGVGGLYGYTF.

This clonotype was found once. V gene TRBV5-6 combines with J gene TRBJ1-3; D gene uncertain. V was cut by 4 bases and J by 7 bases, with 12 bases left in between. Germline V gene lookup returns CDR1 SGHDT and CDR2 YYEEEE. The CDR3 is made up of 13 amino acids. For the CDR3, the DNA is TGTGCCAGCAGCCTCCCCATCCTGAACACCATATATTTT. It codes for CASSLPILNTIYF.

The sample holds many counts of this clonotype. This sequence joins TRBV6-1 and TRBJ1-2, with 7 bases that match TRBD1. The length of the CDR3 is 16 residues. The germline V gene has CDR1 MNHNS and CDR2 SASEGT. The V segment lost 4 bases and the J segment 0 bases; nucleotides outside the gene matches: 8. The CDR3 coding sequence is TGTGCCAGCAGTGGAAGATGGGACAGAGCTAACTATGGCTACACCTTC. Its translation: CASSGRWDRANYGYTF.

This clonotype was seen repeatedly, ten times or more. The chain joins TRBV12-3 or TRBV12-4 to TRBJ1-1; 11 positions agree with TRBD1. The V gene end was trimmed by 5 bases and the J gene end by 2 bases; junction bases not matched to a gene: 4. CDR3 size: 15 residues. DNA of the CDR3: TGTGCCAGCAGTCTCCGGACAGGGGGCAACACTGAAGCTTTCTTT. Its translation is CASSLRTGGNTEAFF.

This clonotype was recorded many times. A read error may produce the germline difference seen at one junction end. V is TRBV5-1 and J is TRBJ1-1; D possibly corresponds to TRBD1 (5 bases). Germline assignment: CDR1 SGHRS and CDR2 YFSETQ. This CDR3 has 14 amino acids. DNA for the CDR3: TGCGCCAACAGCTTCCAGGGTGGGGACACTGAAGCTTTCTTT. Translating gives CANSFQGGDTEAFF.

The chain combines TRBV12-3 or TRBV12-4 with TRBJ1-1; 7 bases fit TRBD1. V gave up 5 bases and J gave up 2 bases; unmatched junction bases: 5. The length of the CDR3 is 14 residues. The CDR3 nucleotides read TGTGCCAGCAGTCGGGACAGTTTTAACACTGAAGCTTTCTTT. Amino acids: CASSRDSFNTEAFF.

The gene calls are TRBV30 and TRBJ1-1; no firm D call. This CDR3 comprises 13 residues. The V and J ends lost 0 bases and 11 bases respectively, with 16 bases between them. Germline assignment: CDR1 GTSNPN and CDR2 SVGIG (reference sequence). CDR3 coding DNA: TGTGCCTGGAGTGTAGACGTTTTCTCGGAGGCTTTCTTT. It specifies CAWSVDVFSEAFF.

This clonotype was counted many times. The chain uses TRBV6-1 and TRBJ1-1; D unclear. The germline CDR1 and CDR2 sequences are MNHNS and SASEGT. Trimming removed 2 bases at V and 1 base at J, with 8 bases between. This CDR3 contains 14 residues. CDR3 coding DNA: TGTGCCAGCAGTGAAAATCTGAAGAACACTGAAGCTTTCTTT. It yields the protein CASSENLKNTEAFF.

This clonotype has ten or more counts. V is TRBV28 and J is TRBJ1-6, with D perhaps TRBD1 (6 bases). Trimming removed 9 bases at V and 4 bases at J, with 22 bases between. Germline lookup yields CDR1 MDHEN and CDR2 SYDVKM. This CDR3 has 17 amino acids. CDR3 sequence reads: CASQPRRGGWYNSPLHF. The CDR3 DNA follows: TGTGCCAGTCAGCCTCGAAGGGGGGGCTGGTATAATTCACCCCTCCACTTT.

The J gene is TRBJ2-3, the V gene TRBV4-3, with D possibly TRBD2 on 6 matching bases. This CDR3 comprises 16 residues. The V and J ends lost 1 base and 5 bases respectively, with 16 bases between them. CDR1 is LGHNA, CDR2 YSLEER, per germline. CDR3 loop: CASSQVPGTPEDTQYF. CDR3 sequence (DNA): TGCGCCAGCAGCCAAGTTCCGGGGACTCCCGAAGATACGCAGTATTTT.

This clonotype was seen a handful of times. The chain uses TRBV7-9 and TRBJ2-2; D perhaps matches TRBD2 (5 bases). Germline V gives CDR1 SEHNR, CDR2 FQNEAQ (reference sequence). Trimming left V 2 bases short and J 4 bases short, with 14 bases between. The CDR3 runs 16 residues. The chain's CDR3 is CASSLIAGLATGELFF. The CDR3 bases are TGTGCCAGCAGCTTAATCGCGGGCTTGGCCACCGGGGAGCTGTTTTTT.

This clonotype was detected many times. One junction end does not reproduce the germline sequence, and a read error may be involved. This chain joins TRBV28 and TRBJ2-7, with TRBD2 as a possible D gene (5 bases). Germline CDR1 and CDR2: MDHEN and SYDVKM. The CDR3 is made up of 11 amino acids. Written as DNA, the CDR3 is TGTGCCTGCAGCGGTTCCTACGAGCAGTACTTC. Amino acid sequence: CACSGSYEQYF.